Each of the 23 T cell receptor beta chains below was sequenced from the same sample in a study of T-cell memory formation after mild COVID-19 (dated by TCRdb to 2020 to 2023). Library preparation employed 5' RACE. TCRdb names Illumina NovaSeq 6000 as the instrument used. TCRdb passed the public sequencing reads through fastp at Q25 and MiXCR, retaining productive beta sequences. Rows merge per CDR3 protein into single entries with the most common DNA and genes. In all, the sample holds approximately 150,000 distinct CDR3 sequences, and 10% to 15% of those were seen once. Clones ranked in the top ten supply 3% to 4% of the sample. The sample taken for sequencing was PBMCs or a T cell subset sorted from them (not recorded which). All receptors derive from a man between 18 and 35 years old who had mild COVID-19 (a few samples of this study predate the infection). The sample titles of this study are shuffled in the database, so cell type and time point are left out; the donor was told from shared clones.

The rearrangement joins TRBV5-1 to TRBJ1-5, with D unclear. This CDR3 has 13 residues. CDR1 is SGHRS and CDR2 is YFSETQ in the germline V gene. The V gene lost 4 bases and the J gene lost 5 bases, with 10 bases spanning the gap. The CDR3 is CASSPDPDQPQHF. The CDR3 DNA follows: TGCGCCAGCAGCCCGGACCCGGATCAGCCCCAGCATTTT.

Here the CDR3 DNA reads TGTGCCAGCAGGATAGGGGGCTCATTCGGGGCCAACGTCCTGACTTTC. As protein: CASRIGGSFGANVLTF. The chain uses TRBV11-2 and TRBJ2-6; TRBD1 matches 7 bases. Germline V CDR1 and CDR2: SGHAT, FQNNGV. The CDR3 runs 16 residues. V lost 6 bases, J lost 4 bases, and 9 bases stayed unmatched.

The CDR3 DNA is TGTGCTAGTGGTTTGGTAGGCTGGGGGGGGTCAGATACGCAGTATTTT. This sequence encodes CASGLVGWGGSDTQYF. J is TRBJ2-3 and V is TRBV12-5; 7 bases fit TRBD2. Trimming at V came to 0 bases and at J to 4 bases, leaving 7 bases not matched to a gene. The CDR3 consists of 16 residues. CDR1 is LGHNT, CDR2 FRNRAP, per germline.

The J gene is TRBJ1-5, the V gene TRBV19; D is uncertain. The CDR3 extends over 11 amino acids. Germline CDR1 LNHDA, CDR2 SQIVND (reference sequence). V was pared by 5 bases and J by 9 bases, with 8 bases between. The CDR3 DNA reads as TGTGCCAGTAGTGACCGGGGGCCCCAGCATTTT. Translating it yields CASSDRGPQHF.

The sample holds a few counts of this clonotype. V gene TRBV18 combines with J gene TRBJ2-7; D is unclear. Deletions cut 3 bases from V and 3 bases from J, with 6 bases between. CDR1 is KGHSH and CDR2 is LQKENI in the germline V gene. The CDR3 is 12 residues long. The DNA of the CDR3 is TGTGCCAGCTCACCTGACGGCTACGAGCAGTACTTC. Translation: CASSPDGYEQYF.

This rearrangement joins TRBV11-2 to TRBJ1-2, with D uncertain. Germline V lookup: CDR1 SGHAT, CDR2 FQNNGV. This CDR3 comprises 14 residues. V was shortened by 1 base and J by 7 bases, with 13 bases between the two germline ends. For the CDR3, the DNA is TGTGCCAGCAGCTTAGGTAACAGTCTGACTGGCTACACCTTC. This translates into CASSLGNSLTGYTF.

In DNA, the CDR3 is TGTGCCAGCAGTTCGGACGGCGTTCTCTATGGCTACACCTTC. Its protein is CASSSDGVLYGYTF. The gene calls are TRBV28 and TRBJ1-2; D remains ambiguous. The V end lost 4 bases, the J end lost 4 bases, and 13 bases lay between the germline ends. The CDR3 length is 14 residues. Germline lookup yields CDR1 MDHEN and CDR2 SYDVKM.

This chain joins TRBV21-1 and TRBJ1-5; the DNA was not used to check the table's D call, TRBD1. TRBV21-1 is flagged as a pseudogene. This CDR3 is built from 15 residues. The CDR3, as DNA: TGTGCCAGCAGCCTCAAGGGGGTGAGCAATCAGCCCCAGCATTTT. Its translation is CASSLKGVSNQPQHF.

This clonotype was counted many times. This rearrangement joins TRBV5-1 to TRBJ2-3; the match to TRBD2 covers 8 bases. The V segment lost 0 bases and the J segment 5 bases; nucleotides outside the gene matches: 8. In germline, CDR1 is SGHRS, CDR2 YFSETQ. The CDR3 loop spans 16 amino acids. The CDR3 DNA reads TGCGCCAGCAGCTTGGGTCGGGGGGGCCAAGGAGATACGCAGTATTTT. This gives the protein CASSLGRGGQGDTQYF.

CDR3 coding DNA: TGTGCCAGCAGCGTACTAGCGGAAGAGACCCAGTACTTC. It yields the protein CASSVLAEETQYF. This chain joins TRBV2 and TRBJ2-5, with 8 bases lining up with TRBD2. Germline lookup yields CDR1 SNHLY and CDR2 FYNNEI. The CDR3 is made up of 13 amino acids. The junction had 3 bases not matched to a gene; V was cut back by 6 bases and J by 3 bases. Together with reference TRBV2 and TRBJ2-5, the CDR3 gives the full variable domain: EPEVTQTPSHQVTQMGQEVILRCVPISNHLYFYWYRQILGQKVEFLVSFYNNEISEKSEIFDDQFSVERPDGSNFTLKIRSTKLEDSAMYFCASSVLAEETQYFGPGTRLLVL.

The CDR3 reads CASSFQDRRNQPQHF. As DNA, the CDR3 is TGTGCCAGCAGTTTTCAGGACAGGCGCAATCAGCCCCAGCATTTT. The chain couples TRBV28 to TRBJ1-5; 7 bases fit TRBD1. The CDR3 totals 15 residues. The junction had 4 bases not matched to a gene; V was cut back by 3 bases and J by 2 bases. Germline CDR1 reads MDHEN; CDR2 reads SYDVKM.

V gene TRBV19 combines with J gene TRBJ1-5; no reliable D call. Germline V gene sequence: CDR1 LNHDA, CDR2 SQIVND (reference sequence). The CDR3 is 15 residues long. The V end lost 7 bases, the J end lost 0 bases, and 13 bases lay between the germline ends. CDR3 region: CASTLQLPSNQPQHF. As DNA, the CDR3 is TGTGCCAGTACCTTACAGCTGCCTAGCAATCAGCCCCAGCATTTT.

V and J are TRBV28 and TRBJ2-7, with D unresolved. Germline CDR1 is MDHEN and CDR2 is SYDVKM. The CDR3 length is 13 residues. Trimming took 5 bases from V and 2 from J, leaving 10 bases between them. The CDR3 DNA reads as TGTGCCAGCAGTACGCACAGCACCTACGAGCAGTACGTC. This encodes CASSTHSTYEQYV.

This clonotype was seen only a few times. Mismatch with germline at one junction end may stem from a read error. The J gene is TRBJ2-5, the V gene TRBV7-7, with a possible D match to TRBD2 (5 bases). Looked up from germline, CDR1 is SSHAT and CDR2 is FNYEAQ (reference sequence). The length of the CDR3 is 15 residues. The CDR3 loop is CASSLNLGLGGTQYF. In nucleotides, the CDR3 is TGTGCTAGCAGCTTAAATCTTGGGCTCGGAGGGACCCAGTACTTC. The full variable domain, with the rest looked up from reference TRBV7-7 and TRBJ2-5, is GAGVSQSPRYKVTKRGQDVTLRCDPISSHATLYWYQQALGQGPEFLTYFNYEAQPDKSGLPSDRFSAERPEGSISTLTIQRTEQRDSAMYRCASSLNLGLGGTQYFGPGTRLLVL.

This clonotype was seen a few times. This sequence joins TRBV20-1 and TRBJ2-5; 7 nucleotides match TRBD1. The CDR3 is made up of 11 amino acids. Looked up from germline, CDR1 is DFQATT and CDR2 is SNEGSKA (reference sequence). The chain's CDR3 is CRTGRKETQYF. The DNA for the CDR3 is TGCAGGACAGGGAGAAAAGAGACCCAGTACTTC.

The V and J genes are TRBV5-1 and TRBJ2-5; 12 bases match TRBD2. Trimming took 0 bases from V and 5 from J; bases not matched to a gene: 2. The germline gives CDR1 SGHRS, CDR2 YFSETQ. The CDR3 is made up of 15 amino acids. DNA of the CDR3: TGCGCCAGCAGCTTGGGACTAGCGGGGGAGGAGACCCAGTACTTC. Translating it yields CASSLGLAGEETQYF.

This clonotype has more than one count but fewer than ten. V is TRBV20-1 and J is TRBJ2-3, with a possible D match to TRBD1 (5 bases). The CDR3 contains 13 residues. V was trimmed by 5 bases and J by 1 base, leaving 10 bases between them. Germline loops: CDR1 DFQATT, CDR2 SNEGSKA (reference sequence). The chain's CDR3 is CSAPGWGTDTQYF. DNA of the CDR3: TGCAGTGCTCCAGGGTGGGGCACAGATACGCAGTATTTT.

The chain uses TRBV19 and TRBJ2-1; 9 bases map to TRBD1. V lost 4 bases, J lost 7 bases, and 8 bases stayed unmatched. Germline V gene data show CDR1 as LNHDA and CDR2 as SQIVND (reference sequence). The CDR3 sequence is 15 residues long. DNA of the CDR3: TGTGCCAGTAGTACCGGACAGGGGTGGAATAATGAGCAGTTCTTC. Translation gives CASSTGQGWNNEQFF. The variable domain in full, with the rest retrieved from reference TRBV19 and TRBJ2-1, is DGGITQSPKYLFRKEGQNVTLSCEQNLNHDAMYWYRQDPGQGLRLIYYSQIVNDFQKGDIAEGYSVSREKKESFPLTVTSAQKNPTAFYLCASSTGQGWNNEQFFGPGTRLTVL.

CDR3 in DNA: TGTGCCAGCAACCCCCGTGCCCCCCGGCGGGGTATAGATACGCAGTATTTT. This translates into CASNPRAPRRGIDTQYF. J is TRBJ2-3 and V is TRBV7-8; D possibly corresponds to TRBD2 (6 bases). The length of the CDR3 is 17 residues. Germline CDR1 is SGHVS and CDR2 is FQNEAQ. Trimming shortened V by 7 bases and J by 5 bases, and 25 bases separated the two germline ends.

The chain combines TRBV2 with TRBJ2-2, with 8 bases fitting TRBD1. The V and J ends lost 6 bases and 1 base, in that order; junction bases with no gene match: 4. The CDR3 is made up of 15 amino acids. In germline, CDR1 is SNHLY, CDR2 FYNNEI. The CDR3 here is CASRQGQVNTGELFF. CDR3 DNA: TGTGCCAGCAGGCAGGGACAGGTGAACACCGGGGAGCTGTTTTTT. The full variable domain, with the rest looked up from reference TRBV2 and TRBJ2-2, is EPEVTQTPSHQVTQMGQEVILRCVPISNHLYFYWYRQILGQKVEFLVSFYNNEISEKSEIFDDQFSVERPDGSNFTLKIRSTKLEDSAMYFCASRQGQVNTGELFFGEGSRLTVL.

The gene calls are TRBV12-3 or TRBV12-4 and TRBJ2-1, with D possibly being TRBD1 (6 bases). The germline V and J ends were trimmed by 6 bases and 12 bases, with 15 bases remaining between them. This CDR3 has 12 residues. The CDR3 spells CASRSGDPLQFF. CDR3 nucleotides: TGTGCCAGCAGATCAGGGGACCCGTTGCAGTTCTTC.

The chain links TRBV6-5 to TRBJ1-2; D may be TRBD1 (6 bases). The CDR3 is 12 residues long. The germline V gene encodes CDR1 MNHEY and CDR2 SVGAGI. V gave up 2 bases and J gave up 7 bases, with 8 bases separating them. The CDR3 bases are TGTGCCAGCAGTTACGGGACAACTGGCTACACCTTC. This translates into CASSYGTTGYTF.

The rearrangement joins TRBV28 to TRBJ1-3; D is undetermined. The CDR3 runs 14 residues. V lost 10 bases, J lost 0 bases, and 13 bases lay in between. Germline V CDR1 and CDR2: MDHEN, SYDVKM. CDR3: CAIRSGSSGNTIYF. The CDR3 nucleotides are TGTGCCATCCGCAGCGGCAGCTCTGGAAACACCATATATTTT. Combining the CDR3 with reference TRBV28 and TRBJ1-3 gives the whole variable domain DVKVTQSSRYLVKRTGEKVFLECVQDMDHENMFWYRQDPGLGLRLIYFSYDVKMKEKGDIPEGYSVSREKKERFSLILESASTNQTSMYLCAIRSGSSGNTIYFGEGSWLTVV.